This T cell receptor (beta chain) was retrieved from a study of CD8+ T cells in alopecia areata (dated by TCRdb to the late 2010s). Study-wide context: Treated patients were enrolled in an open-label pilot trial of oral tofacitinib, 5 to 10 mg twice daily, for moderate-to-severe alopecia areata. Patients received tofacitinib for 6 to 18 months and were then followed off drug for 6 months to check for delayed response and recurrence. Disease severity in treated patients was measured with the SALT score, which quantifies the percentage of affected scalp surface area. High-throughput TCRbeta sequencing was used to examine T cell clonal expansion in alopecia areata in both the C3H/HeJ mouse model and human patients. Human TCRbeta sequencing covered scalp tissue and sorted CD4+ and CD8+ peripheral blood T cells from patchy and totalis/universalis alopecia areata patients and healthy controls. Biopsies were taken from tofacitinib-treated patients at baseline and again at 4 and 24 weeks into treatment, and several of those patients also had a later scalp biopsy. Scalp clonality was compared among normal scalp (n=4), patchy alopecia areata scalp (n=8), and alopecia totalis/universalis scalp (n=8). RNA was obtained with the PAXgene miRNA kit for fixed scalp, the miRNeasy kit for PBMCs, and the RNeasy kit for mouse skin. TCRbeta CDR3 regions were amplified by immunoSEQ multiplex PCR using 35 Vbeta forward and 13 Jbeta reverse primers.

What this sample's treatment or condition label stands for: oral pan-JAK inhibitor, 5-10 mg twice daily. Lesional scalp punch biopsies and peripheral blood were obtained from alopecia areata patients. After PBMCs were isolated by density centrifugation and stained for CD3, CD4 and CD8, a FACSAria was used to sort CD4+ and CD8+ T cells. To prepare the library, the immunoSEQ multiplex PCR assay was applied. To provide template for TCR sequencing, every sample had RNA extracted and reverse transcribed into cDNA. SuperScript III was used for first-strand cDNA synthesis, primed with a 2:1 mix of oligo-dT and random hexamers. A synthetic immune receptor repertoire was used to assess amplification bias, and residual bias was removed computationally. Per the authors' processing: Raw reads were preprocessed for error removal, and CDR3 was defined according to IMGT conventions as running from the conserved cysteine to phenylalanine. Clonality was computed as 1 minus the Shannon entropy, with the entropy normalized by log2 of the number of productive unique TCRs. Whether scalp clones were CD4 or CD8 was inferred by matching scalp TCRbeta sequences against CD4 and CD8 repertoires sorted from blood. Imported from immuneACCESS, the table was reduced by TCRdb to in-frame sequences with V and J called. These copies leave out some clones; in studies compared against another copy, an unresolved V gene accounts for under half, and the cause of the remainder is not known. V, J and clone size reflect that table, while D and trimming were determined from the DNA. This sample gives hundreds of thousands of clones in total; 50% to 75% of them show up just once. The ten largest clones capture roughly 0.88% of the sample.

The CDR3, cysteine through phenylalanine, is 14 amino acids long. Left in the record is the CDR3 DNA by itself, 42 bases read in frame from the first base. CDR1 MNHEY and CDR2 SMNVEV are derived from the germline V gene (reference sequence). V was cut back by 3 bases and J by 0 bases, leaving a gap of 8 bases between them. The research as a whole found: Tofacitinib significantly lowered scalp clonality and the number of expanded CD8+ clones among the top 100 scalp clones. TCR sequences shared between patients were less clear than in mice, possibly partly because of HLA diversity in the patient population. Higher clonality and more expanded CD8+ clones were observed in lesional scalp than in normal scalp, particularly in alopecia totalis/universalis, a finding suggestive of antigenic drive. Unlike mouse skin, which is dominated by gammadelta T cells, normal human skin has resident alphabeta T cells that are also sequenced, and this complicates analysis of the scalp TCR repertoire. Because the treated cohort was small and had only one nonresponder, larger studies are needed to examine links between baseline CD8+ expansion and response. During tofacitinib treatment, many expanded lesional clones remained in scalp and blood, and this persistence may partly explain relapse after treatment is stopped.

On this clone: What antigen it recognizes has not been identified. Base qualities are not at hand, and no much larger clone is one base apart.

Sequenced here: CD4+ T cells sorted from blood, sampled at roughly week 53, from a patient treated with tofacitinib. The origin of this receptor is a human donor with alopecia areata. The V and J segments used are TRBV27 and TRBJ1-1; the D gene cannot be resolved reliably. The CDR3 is CASSLGPVNTEAFF. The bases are TGTGCCAGCAGTTTGGGTCCGGTGAACACTGAAGCTTTCTTT.